These 3 T cell receptor beta chains share one sample of origin, sequenced in a study of CD8+ T cells in alopecia areata. Following extraction, RNA underwent reverse transcription to cDNA, which served as the sequencing template. Sequencing used immunoSEQ multiplex PCR; TCRdb keeps in-frame clones, though not all of them. The sample lists approximately 89,000 clones, roughly 47% occurring once. Sequenced material: NKG2D-high CD8+ T cells sorted from blood. The receptors here all came from a human donor with alopecia areata.

This chain uses TRBV6-5 with TRBJ1-2; D is ambiguous. The germline V gene encodes CDR1 MNHEY and CDR2 SVGAGI. V lost 0 bases, J lost 7 bases, and 12 bases lay in between. CDR3 length: 14 residues. As DNA, the CDR3 is TGTGCCAGCAGTTACTCAATACGGACTCTTGGCTACACCTTC. Translating it yields CASSYSIRTLGYTF.

The chain uses TRBV4-1 and TRBJ2-3, with D perhaps matching TRBD1 or TRBD2 (5 bases each). V lost 4 bases, J lost 0 bases, and 11 bases lay in between. CDR1 is MGHRA, CDR2 YSYEKL, per germline. The CDR3 length is 15 residues. The DNA for the CDR3 is TGCGCCAGCAGCCTCTACTGGGACAGCACAGATACGCAGTATTTT. This gives the protein CASSLYWDSTDTQYF.

This clone was counted ten times or more. This chain uses TRBV9 with TRBJ2-3, with 9 nucleotides matching TRBD2. CDR1 and CDR2 from the germline V gene are SGDLS and YYNGEE. The CDR3 is 17 residues long. The V gene end was trimmed by 1 base and the J gene end by 0 bases; junction bases not matched to a gene: 6. CDR3 nucleotide sequence: TGTGCCAGCAGCGTAAATCTTGCGGGGGGGAGCACAGATACGCAGTATTTT. This sequence encodes CASSVNLAGGSTDTQYF. Full variable domain (outside the CDR3, taken from reference TRBV9 and TRBJ2-3): DSGVTQTPKHLITATGQRVTLRCSPRSGDLSVYWYQQSLDQGLQFLIQYYNGEERAKGNILERFSAQQFPDLHSELNLSSLELGDSALYFCASSVNLAGGSTDTQYFGPGTRLTVL.